Shown below are 15 T cell receptor beta chains from a single sample sequenced in a study of CD8 T cells in Susac syndrome. With random hexamers, reverse transcription was performed on roughly 0.5 to 1 ug of RNA. TCRdb passed the immunoSEQ multiplex PCR reads through MiXCR, listing each CDR3 protein once. The sample yields approximately 180,000 distinct CDR3 sequences, about 93% seen once. What was sequenced was CD4+ T cells from PBMCs. These receptors were taken from a human donor with multiple sclerosis.

J is TRBJ1-2 and V is TRBV14, with a tentative D call TRBD1 (5 bases). V was pared by 1 base and J by 2 bases, with 17 bases between. From germline, CDR1 is SGHDN and CDR2 FVKESK. The CDR3 is 17 amino acids. DNA for the CDR3: TGTGCCAGCAGCCAAGGGGAATTTTGGGGACCCAACTATGGCTACACCTTC. This encodes CASSQGEFWGPNYGYTF.

This chain joins TRBV30 and TRBJ2-1, with D hard to call. The germline gives CDR1 GTSNPN, CDR2 SVGIG (reference sequence). V was cut by 5 bases and J by 1 base, with 9 bases left in between. CDR3 length: 13 amino acids. CDR3 residues: CAWGAQSYNEQFF. The CDR3 DNA reads as TGTGCCTGGGGTGCCCAGTCCTACAATGAGCAGTTCTTC.

V is TRBV25-1 and J is TRBJ2-6; the match to TRBD2 covers 7 bases. CDR3 length equals 18 residues. The V gene end was trimmed by 0 bases and the J gene end by 0 bases; junction bases not matched to a gene: 5. The germline V gene has CDR1 MGHDK and CDR2 SYGVNS. The CDR3 is CASSEYPGGSSGANVLTF. Written as DNA, the CDR3 is TGTGCCAGCAGTGAATACCCGGGAGGAAGCTCTGGGGCCAACGTCCTGACTTTC.

This chain connects TRBV20-1 to TRBJ1-2, with 9 bases lining up with TRBD1. This CDR3 region has 14 residues. Germline CDR1 and CDR2: DFQATT and SNEGSKA (reference sequence). The V gene end was trimmed by 6 bases and the J gene end by 4 bases; junction bases not matched to a gene: 9. CDR3 sequence reads: CSAIPGQGAYGYTF. In DNA, the CDR3 is TGCAGTGCCATCCCGGGACAGGGTGCCTATGGCTACACCTTC.

The chain employs TRBV30 and TRBJ1-5; D is undetermined. This CDR3 comprises 12 residues. Trimming removed 0 bases from V and 6 bases from J, with 6 bases in between. Germline V gene data show CDR1 as GTSNPN and CDR2 as SVGIG (reference sequence). Here the CDR3 DNA reads TGTGCCTGGAGTGTTGTGGGTCAGCCCCAGCATTTT. It encodes CAWSVVGQPQHF.

The chain combines TRBV7-9 with TRBJ2-3, with D tentatively TRBD1 or TRBD2 (6 bases each). The CDR3 is 15 amino acids. The V end lost 5 bases, the J end lost 0 bases, and 12 bases lay between the germline ends. CDR1 and CDR2 (germline): SEHNR, FQNEAQ (reference sequence). CDR3 in DNA: TGTGCCAGCAGCCGCACGGGGGCGAGCACAGATACGCAGTATTTT. It codes for CASSRTGASTDTQYF.

This chain uses TRBV7-2 with TRBJ2-6; 9 bases are a match to TRBD1. J gave up 2 bases and V 5 bases, and 7 bases lay outside the gene matches. CDR1 is SGHTA and CDR2 is FQGNSA in the germline V gene. This CDR3 has 17 amino acids. In DNA, the CDR3 is TGTGCCAGCAGCCCCGGACAGGGGTTAGCTGGGGCCAACGTCCTGACTTTC. Translating it yields CASSPGQGLAGANVLTF.

The J gene is TRBJ2-2, the V gene TRBV30; D possibly corresponds to TRBD2 (7 bases). V was shortened by 5 bases and J by 5 bases, with 24 bases between the two germline ends. This CDR3 is built from 17 residues. CDR1 GTSNPN and CDR2 SVGIG come from the germline V gene (reference sequence). The CDR3 region is CAWGGPGGSISTGELFF. The DNA of the CDR3 is TGTGCCTGGGGGGGGCCGGGGGGATCCATCTCTACCGGGGAGCTGTTTTTT.

This sequence joins TRBV5-1 and TRBJ2-5; possibly TRBD2 for D (6 bases). V was pared by 1 base and J by 0 bases, with 13 bases between. The CDR3 contains 16 residues. CDR1 SGHRS and CDR2 YFSETQ come from the germline V gene. CDR3 amino acids: CASSLRVSGNQETQYF. CDR3 bases: TGCGCCAGCAGCTTGCGGGTTAGCGGAAACCAAGAGACCCAGTACTTC.

The chain couples TRBV12-3 or TRBV12-4 to TRBJ2-1, with 9 bases fitting TRBD2. The CDR3 is made up of 15 amino acids. V gave up 5 bases and J gave up 5 bases; unmatched junction bases: 7. The CDR3 loop is CASSLSGRNHNEQFF. In nucleotides, the CDR3 is TGTGCCAGCAGTCTAAGCGGGAGGAACCACAATGAGCAGTTCTTC.

This clonotype was detected once. This sequence joins TRBV6-6 and TRBJ1-2; tentatively, D is TRBD1 (5 bases). This CDR3 comprises 13 residues. V lost 2 bases and J 7 bases, leaving 11 bases between the germline ends. Germline V gives CDR1 MNHNY, CDR2 SVGAGI (reference sequence). Here the CDR3 DNA reads TGTGCCAGCAGTTACACCCCTGGGGGTGGCTACACCTTC. It encodes CASSYTPGGGYTF.

V gene TRBV5-1 combines with J gene TRBJ2-7; D is possibly TRBD2 (5 bases). Germline lookup yields CDR1 SGHRS and CDR2 YFSETQ. The CDR3 contains 14 residues. Deletions cut 5 bases from V and 5 bases from J, with 17 bases between. The CDR3 DNA follows: TGCGCCAGCAGGGACGCCTCTGCCGGGGACGAGCAGTACTTC. Translated, it gives CASRDASAGDEQYF. Drawing the rest from reference TRBV5-1 and TRBJ2-7, the complete variable domain is KAGVTQTPRYLIKTRGQQVTLSCSPISGHRSVSWYQQTPGQGLQFLFEYFSETQRNKGNFPGRFSGRQFSNSRSEMNVSTLELGDSALYLCASRDASAGDEQYFGPGTRLTVT.

This chain joins TRBV5-1 and TRBJ1-2, with a tentative D call TRBD1 (5 bases). V dropped 1 base and J dropped 3 bases, with 7 bases sitting between them. This CDR3 comprises 13 residues. CDR1 and CDR2 (germline): SGHRS, YFSETQ. Here the CDR3 DNA reads TGCGCCAGCAGCTTGCGGGACCACTATGGCTACACCTTC. This gives the protein CASSLRDHYGYTF. The full variable domain, with the rest looked up from reference TRBV5-1 and TRBJ1-2, is KAGVTQTPRYLIKTRGQQVTLSCSPISGHRSVSWYQQTPGQGLQFLFEYFSETQRNKGNFPGRFSGRQFSNSRSEMNVSTLELGDSALYLCASSLRDHYGYTFGSGTRLTVV.

This clonotype was counted once. The chain is built from TRBV4-3 and TRBJ1-3; D gene uncertain. The CDR3 is 15 residues long. In germline, CDR1 is LGHNA, CDR2 YSLEER. Between the trimmed V and J ends, which lost 0 bases and 3 bases, there was a span of 9 bases. The CDR3 sequence is CASSQEGGIGNTIYF. As DNA, the CDR3 is TGCGCCAGCAGCCAAGAAGGAGGGATTGGAAACACCATATATTTT.

The genes are TRBV7-9 and TRBJ1-4; D call uncertain. V was pared by 5 bases and J by 8 bases, with 21 bases between. CDR1 and CDR2 (germline): SEHNR, FQNEAQ (reference sequence). This CDR3 spans 16 amino acids. CDR3 coding DNA: TGTGCCAGCAGCGCTCGGGGAGATCCCGTCGGCGAAAAACTGTTTTTT. Translation gives CASSARGDPVGEKLFF.